This is a list of T cell receptor beta chains from one sample in a study of regulatory T cells in long-lasting Graves disease. TCRdb itself ran the multiplex PCR reads through MiXCR, one entry per CDR3 protein. The sample consists of 550,000 to 600,000 distinct CDR3 sequences, 15% to 20% of them appearing once. The data also belong to a second study, concerning T cells in Graves' hyperthyroidism and ophthalmopathy.

This material consisted of peripheral blood mononuclear cells (PBMCs), taken at new diagnosis, from a patient treated with antithyroid drugs. The receptors were sampled from a man younger than 35 with Graves disease. Each CDR3 is given with its conserved first and last residue. The D gene is left open where the match is weak. A clone size is listed for some rows: how often the clone was seen (once, few, many), or a class if it is expanded.

TRBV30	TRBJ1-3	few	-	CAWMSGSSGNTIYF	TGTGCCTGGATGTCCGGAAGCTCTGGAAACACCATATATTTT
TRBV20-1	TRBJ2-7	-	TRBD1	CSAPTGAAYEQYF	TGCAGTGCTCCGACAGGGGCCGCCTACGAGCAGTACTTC
TRBV5-6	TRBJ1-2	few	-	CASSFGVIQGSPGGYTF	TGTGCCAGCAGCTTCGGGGTGATACAGGGTAGCCCGGGTGGCTACACCTTC
TRBV30	TRBJ1-1	many	-	CAWSRVNTEAFF	TGTGCCTGGAGTAGGGTGAACACTGAAGCTTTCTTT
TRBV20-1	TRBJ1-1	few	TRBD1	CSAVATGTVLNTEAFF	TGCAGTGCTGTGGCGACAGGGACTGTATTGAACACTGAAGCTTTCTTT
TRBV10-3	TRBJ2-7	-	TRBD2	CAISAGLGYEQYF	TGTGCCATCAGTGCGGGACTAGGATACGAGCAGTACTTC
TRBV12-3/TRBV12-4	TRBJ2-1	many	-	CASSSRESRNEQFF	TGTGCCAGCAGTTCCCGGGAGTCGAGAAATGAGCAGTTCTTC
TRBV7-8	TRBJ2-1	many	TRBD2	CASSHGTSGADNNEQFF	TGTGCCAGCAGCCATGGGACTAGCGGGGCCGATAACAATGAGCAGTTCTTC
TRBV27	TRBJ2-1	many	TRBD1	CASSLTGPFYNEQFF	TGTGCCAGCAGTCTGACAGGGCCCTTCTACAATGAGCAGTTCTTC
TRBV4-1	TRBJ2-7	few	TRBD1	CASSQVLVGQVHEQYF	TGCGCCAGCAGCCAAGTGTTGGTCGGACAGGTCCACGAGCAGTACTTC
TRBV7-6	TRBJ2-3	many	-	CASSSPTQGTDTQYF	TGTGCCAGCAGCTCCCCCACCCAGGGGACAGATACGCAGTATTTT
TRBV20-1	TRBJ2-3	many	-	CSARRGDTQYF	TGCAGTGCTAGGCGGGGAGATACGCAGTATTTT
TRBV4-2	TRBJ2-3	-	-	CASRTSDTQYF	TGTGCCAGCAGAACATCCGATACGCAGTATTTT
TRBV7-3	TRBJ2-5	-	-	CASSPRIQETQYF	TGTGCCAGCAGCCCGAGAATACAAGAGACCCAGTACTTC
TRBV28	TRBJ1-2	many	-	CASSLGGGYYGYTF	TGTGCCAGCAGTTTGGGGGGTGGATACTATGGCTACACCTTC
TRBV5-6	TRBJ2-1	-	TRBD2	CASSPTNPGLAESYNEQFF	TGTGCCAGCAGCCCCACTAACCCGGGACTAGCGGAGTCCTACAATGAGCAGTTCTTC
TRBV4-1	TRBJ2-1	-	-	CASRLTDRGPYNEQFF	TGCGCCAGCAGGCTCACCGACCGGGGACCATACAATGAGCAGTTCTTC
TRBV3-1	TRBJ1-2	many	-	CASSQANSYGYTF	TGTGCCAGCAGCCAAGCAAACAGTTATGGCTACACCTTC
TRBV2	TRBJ2-5	few	-	CATRQNQETQYF	TGTGCCACCCGGCAAAACCAAGAGACCCAGTACTTC
TRBV5-1	TRBJ1-1	many	-	CASSRGTSGDTEAFF	TGCGCCAGCAGCCGGGGGACATCCGGGGACACTGAAGCTTTCTTT
TRBV13	TRBJ1-3	few	TRBD1	CASSSNTGGEPNTIYF	TGTGCCAGCAGCTCCAATACAGGGGGAGAGCCAAACACCATATATTTT
TRBV20-1	TRBJ2-3	many	TRBD2	CSAITSGAIADTQYF	TGCAGTGCTATAACTAGCGGGGCTATCGCAGATACGCAGTATTTT
TRBV20-1	TRBJ1-1	-	TRBD1	CSARGQGYTEAFF	TGCAGTGCTAGGGGACAGGGTTACACTGAAGCTTTCTTT
TRBV5-1	TRBJ2-7	few	-	CASRLQEGGYEQYF	TGCGCCAGCAGGCTCCAAGAAGGGGGCTACGAGCAGTACTTC
TRBV6-2/TRBV6-3	TRBJ2-7	-	TRBD1	CASSEGQGLSEQYF	TGTGCCAGCAGCGAGGGACAGGGTTTATCCGAGCAGTACTTC
TRBV24-1	TRBJ2-7	many	-	CATSRDSSLHEQYF	TGTGCCACCAGTAGGGACTCCTCTCTTCACGAGCAGTACTTC
TRBV28	TRBJ2-2	-	TRBD2	CAGQPSGLAGAGELFF	TGTGCCGGCCAACCATCGGGACTAGCGGGAGCTGGGGAGCTGTTTTTT
TRBV6-2/TRBV6-3	TRBJ2-3	many	TRBD1	CASRREDRGTDTQYF	TGTGCCAGCAGGCGGGAGGACAGGGGGACAGATACGCAGTATTTT
TRBV11-1	TRBJ2-1	many	TRBD1	CASSKTAGGYIVF	TGTGCCAGCAGCAAGACGGCAGGGGGCTACATAGTCTTC
TRBV11-2	TRBJ2-4	many	TRBD2	CASSPIRLAGENIQYF	TGTGCCAGCAGCCCGATACGACTAGCGGGCGAGAACATTCAGTACTTC
TRBV13	TRBJ1-1	many	-	CASMRENTEAFF	TGTGCCAGCATGAGGGAGAACACTGAAGCTTTCTTT
TRBV12-3/TRBV12-4	TRBJ2-2	many	TRBD2	CASIAGLDRAAGELFF	TGTGCCAGCATCGCCGGACTAGATAGGGCCGCCGGGGAGCTGTTTTTT
TRBV3-1	TRBJ1-4	few	TRBD1	CASSRAGTGANEKLFF	TGTGCCAGCAGCCGAGCCGGGACAGGGGCCAATGAAAAACTGTTTTTT
TRBV4-1	TRBJ1-2	few	-	CASSQDLGLIIYGYTF	TGCGCCAGCAGCCAAGATCTCGGACTCATAATCTATGGCTACACCTTC
TRBV13	TRBJ2-3	-	-	CASSPGTPLLSTDTQYF	TGTGCCAGCAGCCCGGGGACACCCCTACTTAGCACAGATACGCAGTATTTT
TRBV28	TRBJ2-7	many	TRBD2	CASSSPPQAGGRDEQYF	TGTGCCAGCAGTTCACCCCCCCAAGCGGGAGGGCGGGACGAGCAGTACTTC
TRBV2	TRBJ2-7	many	TRBD2	CASSAPEGLAGYEQYF	TGTGCCAGCAGTGCCCCCGAGGGACTAGCGGGTTACGAGCAGTACTTC
TRBV20-1	TRBJ2-7	many	-	CSAPRGRANYEQYF	TGCAGTGCTCCCCGGGGGCGGGCGAACTACGAGCAGTACTTC
TRBV30	TRBJ2-6	-	-	CAWSGYDSGANVLTF	TGTGCCTGGAGTGGTTACGACTCTGGGGCCAACGTCCTGACTTTC
TRBV2	TRBJ1-1	many	-	CASSGLLSTEAFF	TGTGCCAGTTCAGGGCTTTTGAGCACTGAAGCTTTCTTT
TRBV20-1	TRBJ2-3	many	-	CSVPSGGWDTDTQYF	TGCAGTGTTCCGAGTGGGGGGTGGGACACAGATACGCAGTATTTT
TRBV2	TRBJ2-2	many	TRBD1	CASERATGSLDTGELFF	TGTGCCAGCGAAAGGGCGACAGGGAGTTTAGACACCGGGGAGCTGTTTTTT
TRBV7-8	TRBJ2-1	many	-	CASSLARDLPYNEQFF	TGTGCCAGCAGCTTAGCGAGGGATTTACCCTACAATGAGCAGTTCTTC
TRBV2	TRBJ2-1	once	TRBD2	CASTPSGVSYNEQFF	TGTGCCAGCACCCCTAGCGGGGTCTCCTACAATGAGCAGTTCTTC
TRBV7-3	TRBJ2-3	few	TRBD2	CASSPGLVPSTDTQYF	TGTGCCAGCAGCCCCGGACTAGTCCCTAGCACAGATACGCAGTATTTT
TRBV29-1	TRBJ2-7	few	-	CSFSGGSSYEQYF	TGCAGCTTCTCCGGGGGAAGCTCCTACGAGCAGTACTTC
TRBV3-1	TRBJ2-1	few	TRBD2	CASSQGLAGFNEQFF	TGTGCCAGCAGCCAAGGGCTAGCGGGCTTCAATGAGCAGTTCTTC
TRBV20-1	TRBJ2-5	few	TRBD2	CSARNPSGGGETQYF	TGCAGTGCTAGAAATCCTAGCGGGGGGGGAGAGACCCAGTACTTC
TRBV13	TRBJ2-3	few	TRBD1	CASSQWTGPTDTQYF	TGTGCCAGCAGCCAGTGGACAGGCCCCACAGATACGCAGTATTTT